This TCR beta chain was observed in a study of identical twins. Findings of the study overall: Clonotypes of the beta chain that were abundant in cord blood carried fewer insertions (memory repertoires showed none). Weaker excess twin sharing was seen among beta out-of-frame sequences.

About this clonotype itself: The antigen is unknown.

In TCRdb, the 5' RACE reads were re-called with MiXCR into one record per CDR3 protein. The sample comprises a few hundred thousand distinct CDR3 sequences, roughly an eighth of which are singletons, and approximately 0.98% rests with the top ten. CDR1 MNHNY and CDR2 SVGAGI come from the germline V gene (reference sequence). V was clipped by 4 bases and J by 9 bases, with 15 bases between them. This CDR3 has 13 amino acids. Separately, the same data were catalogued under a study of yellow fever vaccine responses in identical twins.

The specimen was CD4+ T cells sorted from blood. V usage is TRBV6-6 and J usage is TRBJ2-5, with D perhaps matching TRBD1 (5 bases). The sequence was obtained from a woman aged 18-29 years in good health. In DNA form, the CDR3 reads TGTGCCAGCAGTTTGGCCAGGGAATATTCCCAGTACTTC. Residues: CASSLAREYSQYF.